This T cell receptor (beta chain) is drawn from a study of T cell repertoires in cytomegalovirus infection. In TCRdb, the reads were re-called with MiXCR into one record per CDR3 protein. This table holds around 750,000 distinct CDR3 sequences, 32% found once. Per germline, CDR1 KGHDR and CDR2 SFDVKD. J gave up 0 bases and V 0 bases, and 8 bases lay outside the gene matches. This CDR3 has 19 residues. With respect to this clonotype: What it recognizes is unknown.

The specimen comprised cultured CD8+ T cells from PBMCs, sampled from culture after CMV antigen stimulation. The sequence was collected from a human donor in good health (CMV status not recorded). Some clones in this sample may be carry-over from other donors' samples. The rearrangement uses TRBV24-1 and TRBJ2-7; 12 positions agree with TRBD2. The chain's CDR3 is CATSDLRDRTSGISYEQYF. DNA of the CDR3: TGTGCCACCAGTGATTTGCGAGATAGGACTAGCGGGATCTCCTACGAGCAGTACTTC.